The rows below give T cell receptor beta chains drawn from one sample of a study of T and B cells in COVID-19 patients. In TCRdb, the multiplex PCR reads were re-called with MiXCR into one record per CDR3 protein. The repertoire holds several thousand distinct CDR3 sequences, with 30% to 40% as singletons. Specimen: blood. These receptors were taken from a human donor who had recovered from COVID-19. CDR3s include the opening cysteine and the closing phenylalanine or tryptophan. A D gene is named only where the DNA matches it firmly. The listing skips clone size in some rows; elsewhere it reads once, few, many or a size class.

clone_size	v_call	d_call	j_call	cdr3_aa	cdr3_nt
.	TRBV29-1	.	TRBJ2-3	CSVEDRSPPADTQYF	TGCAGCGTTGAAGATCGAAGCCCCCCGGCAGATACGCAGTATTTT
medium-sized	TRBV19	TRBD2	TRBJ2-1	CASRGTSGAYNEQFF	TGTGCCAGTAGAGGGACTAGCGGGGCATACAATGAGCAGTTCTTC
medium-sized	TRBV19	TRBD1	TRBJ2-7	CASMDRSYEQYF	TGTGCCAGCATGGACAGGTCCTACGAGCAGTACTTC
.	TRBV5-5	.	TRBJ2-3	CASSLIAGEEYF	TGTGCCAGCAGCTTAATTGCCGGGGAGGAGTATTTT
.	TRBV6-5	TRBD2	TRBJ2-1	CASRRPGLAGGFVTNEQFF	TGTGCCAGCAGAAGACCGGGACTAGCGGGAGGGTTTGTTACCAATGAGCAGTTCTTC
few	TRBV30	.	TRBJ1-3	CAWSEQSPGNTIYF	TGTGCCTGGAGTGAACAGTCACCTGGAAACACCATATATTTT
.	TRBV20-1	TRBD2	TRBJ2-5	CSAPRTSGRGETQYF	TGCAGTGCTCCTAGGACTAGCGGGAGAGGGGAGACCCAGTACTTC
.	TRBV6-5	.	TRBJ1-2	CASSYGQGGGYTF	TGTGCCAGCAGTTATGGGCAGGGTGGGGGCTACACCTTC
few	TRBV6-6	TRBD1	TRBJ2-7	CASSFLRDRGLEQYF	TGTGCCAGCAGTTTCCTCCGGGACAGGGGGCTCGAGCAGTACTTC
medium-sized	TRBV30	.	TRBJ2-1	CAHGLYNEQFF	TGTGCCCACGGACTTTACAATGAGCAGTTCTTC
.	TRBV27	.	TRBJ1-1	CASSLLGYEAFF	TGTGCCAGCAGTTTGCTAGGTTATGAAGCTTTCTTT
.	TRBV11-2	TRBD2	TRBJ2-3	CASSLGSSGRAVTGDTQYF	TGTGCCAGCAGCTTAGGGTCTAGCGGGAGGGCCGTGACAGGTGATACGCAGTATTTT
.	TRBV6-2/TRBV6-3	TRBD1	TRBJ1-1	CDTGQAENTEAFF	TGTGACACCGGACAGGCTGAGAACACTGAAGCTTTCTTT
few	TRBV27	.	TRBJ2-3	CASSQTRLIGGGIPDTQYF	TGTGCCAGCAGTCAAACCCGCCTTATTGGGGGCGGGATCCCAGATACGCAGTATTTT
.	TRBV6-1	.	TRBJ1-2	CASSERQPPYGYTF	TGTGCCAGCAGTGAAAGGCAGCCCCCCTATGGCTACACCTTC
.	TRBV15	.	TRBJ2-6	CATSVLAGANVLTF	TGTGCCACCAGCGTCCTTGCCGGGGCCAACGTCCTGACTTTC
.	TRBV6-4	TRBD2	TRBJ2-2	CASSVAGGDTGELFF	TGTGCCAGCAGTGTGGCGGGAGGGGACACCGGGGAGCTGTTTTTT
once	TRBV6-5	.	TRBJ2-7	CASTLYAISYEQYF	TGTGCCAGCACCCTATATGCCATCTCCTACGAGCAGTACTTC
.	TRBV27	.	TRBJ1-5	CASSSHLRDFNQPQHF	TGTGCCAGCAGTTCGCACCTCAGGGATTTCAATCAGCCCCAGCATTTT
few	TRBV10-2	.	TRBJ1-5	CASSQGGWDQPQHF	TGCGCCAGCAGTCAAGGGGGTTGGGATCAGCCCCAGCATTTT
.	TRBV6-5	TRBD1	TRBJ1-1	CASSEQGARTEAFF	TGTGCCAGCAGTGAACAGGGGGCGCGGACTGAAGCTTTCTTT
few	TRBV19	TRBD1	TRBJ2-3	CASSIPGQGTDTQYF	TGTGCCAGTAGTATACCGGGACAGGGCACAGATACGCAGTATTTT
.	TRBV6-2/TRBV6-3	.	TRBJ1-1	CASSYSQGGKTEAFF	TGTGCCAGCAGTTACAGTCAGGGAGGGAAGACTGAAGCTTTCTTT
.	TRBV12-3/TRBV12-4	TRBD1	TRBJ1-2	CASSPGGNYGYTF	TGTGCCAGCAGTCCAGGGGGCAACTATGGCTACACCTTC
.	TRBV19	.	TRBJ1-5	CASSIEASRGNQPQHF	TGTGCCAGTAGTATAGAAGCATCCCGGGGCAATCAGCCCCAGCATTTT
few	TRBV11-2	TRBD1	TRBJ1-1	CASSPRGDLNTEAFF	TGTGCCAGCAGCCCCAGGGGGGATCTGAACACTGAAGCTTTCTTT
.	TRBV20-1	.	TRBJ2-5	CSARDRGQETQYF	TGCAGTGCTAGAGACCGGGGACAAGAGACCCAGTACTTC
.	TRBV7-9	.	TRBJ2-7	CASSLYIDEQYF	TGTGCCAGCAGTTTATATATAGACGAGCAGTACTTC
once	TRBV19	TRBD2	TRBJ2-1	CASRTSGKFSEQFF	TGTGCCAGTAGGACTAGCGGGAAATTCAGTGAGCAGTTCTTC
few	TRBV12-3/TRBV12-4	TRBD2	TRBJ2-3	CASSLALAGGFWDTQYF	TGTGCCAGCAGTTTAGCCCTAGCGGGAGGGTTTTGGGATACGCAGTATTTT
few	TRBV6-5	.	TRBJ2-1	CASSYSRASGEQFF	TGTGCCAGCAGTTACTCTAGGGCCTCGGGTGAGCAGTTCTTC